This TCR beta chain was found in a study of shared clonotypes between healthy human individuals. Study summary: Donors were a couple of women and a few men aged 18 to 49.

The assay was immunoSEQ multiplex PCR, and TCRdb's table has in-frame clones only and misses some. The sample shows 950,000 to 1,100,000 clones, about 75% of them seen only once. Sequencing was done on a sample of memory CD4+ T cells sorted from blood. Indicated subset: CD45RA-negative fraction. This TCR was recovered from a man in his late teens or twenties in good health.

For the CDR3, the DNA is TGTGCCAGCAGTGATGGGACCCGCGGAGAGCAGTACTTC. It codes for CASSDGTRGEQYF. The chain uses TRBV2 and TRBJ2-7; either TRBD1 or TRBD2 may supply D (5 bases each). This CDR3 spans 13 amino acids. In germline, CDR1 is SNHLY, CDR2 FYNNEI. The V end lost 3 bases, the J end lost 7 bases, and 13 bases lay between the germline ends.